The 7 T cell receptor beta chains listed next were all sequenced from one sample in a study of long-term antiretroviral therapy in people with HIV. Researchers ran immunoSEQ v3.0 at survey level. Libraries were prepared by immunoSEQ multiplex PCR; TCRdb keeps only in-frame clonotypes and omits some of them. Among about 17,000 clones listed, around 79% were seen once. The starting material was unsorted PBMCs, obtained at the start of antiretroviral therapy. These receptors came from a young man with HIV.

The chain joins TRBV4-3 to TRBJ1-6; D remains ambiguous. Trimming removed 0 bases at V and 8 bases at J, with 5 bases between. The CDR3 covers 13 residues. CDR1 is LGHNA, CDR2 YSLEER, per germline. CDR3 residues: CASSQDEDSPLHF. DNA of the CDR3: TGCGCCAGCAGCCAAGACGAGGATTCACCCCTCCACTTT.

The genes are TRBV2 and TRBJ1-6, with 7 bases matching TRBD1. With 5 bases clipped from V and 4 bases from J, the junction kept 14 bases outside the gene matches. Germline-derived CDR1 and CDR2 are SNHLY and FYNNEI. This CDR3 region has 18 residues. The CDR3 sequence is CASSRTRGELGYNSPLHF. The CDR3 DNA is TGTGCCAGCAGTCGAACCAGGGGGGAATTGGGGTATAATTCACCCCTCCACTTT.

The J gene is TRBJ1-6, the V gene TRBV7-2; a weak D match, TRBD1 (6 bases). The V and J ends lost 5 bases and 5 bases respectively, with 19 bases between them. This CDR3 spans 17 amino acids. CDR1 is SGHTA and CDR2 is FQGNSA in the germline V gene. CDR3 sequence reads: CASSPRGGPGNNSPLHF. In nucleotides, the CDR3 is TGTGCCAGCAGCCCAAGGGGGGGGCCTGGGAATAATTCACCCCTCCACTTT.

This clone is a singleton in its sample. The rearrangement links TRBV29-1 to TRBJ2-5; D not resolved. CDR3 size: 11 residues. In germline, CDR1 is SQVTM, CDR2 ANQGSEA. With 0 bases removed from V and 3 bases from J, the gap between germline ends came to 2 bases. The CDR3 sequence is CSVEEKETQYF. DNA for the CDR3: TGCAGCGTTGAAGAAAAAGAGACCCAGTACTTC.

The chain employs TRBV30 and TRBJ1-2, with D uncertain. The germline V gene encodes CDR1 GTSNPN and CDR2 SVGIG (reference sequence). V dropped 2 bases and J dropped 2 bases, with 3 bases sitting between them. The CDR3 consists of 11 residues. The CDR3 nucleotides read TGTGCCTGGAGTCGAAACTATGGCTACACCTTC. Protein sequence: CAWSRNYGYTF.

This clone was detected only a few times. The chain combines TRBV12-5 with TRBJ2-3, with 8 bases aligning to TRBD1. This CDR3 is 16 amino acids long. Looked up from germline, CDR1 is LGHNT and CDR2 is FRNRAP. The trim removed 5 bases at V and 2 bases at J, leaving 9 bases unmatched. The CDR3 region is CASGNPTGEDTDTQYF. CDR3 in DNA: TGTGCTAGTGGTAACCCGACAGGGGAAGACACAGATACGCAGTATTTT.

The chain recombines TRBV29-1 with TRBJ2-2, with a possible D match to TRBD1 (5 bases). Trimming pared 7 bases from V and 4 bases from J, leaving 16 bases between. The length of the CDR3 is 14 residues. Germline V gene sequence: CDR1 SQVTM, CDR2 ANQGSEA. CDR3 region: CSAKAGYSTGELFF. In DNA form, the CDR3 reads TGCAGCGCCAAAGCAGGGTATAGCACCGGGGAGCTGTTTTTT.